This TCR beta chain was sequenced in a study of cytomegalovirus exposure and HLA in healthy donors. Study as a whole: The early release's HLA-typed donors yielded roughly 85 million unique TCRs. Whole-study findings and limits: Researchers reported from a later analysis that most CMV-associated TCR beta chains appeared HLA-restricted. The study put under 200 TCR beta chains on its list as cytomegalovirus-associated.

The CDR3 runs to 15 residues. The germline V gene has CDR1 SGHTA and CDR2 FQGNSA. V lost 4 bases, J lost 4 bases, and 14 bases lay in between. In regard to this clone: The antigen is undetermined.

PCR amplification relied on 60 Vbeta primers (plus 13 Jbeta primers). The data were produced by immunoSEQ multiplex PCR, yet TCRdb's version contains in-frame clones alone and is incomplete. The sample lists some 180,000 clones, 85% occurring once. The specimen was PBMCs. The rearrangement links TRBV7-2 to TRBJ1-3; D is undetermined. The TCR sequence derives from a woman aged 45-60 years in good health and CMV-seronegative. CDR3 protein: CASSSPSAPGNTIYF. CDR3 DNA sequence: TGTGCCAGCAGCTCCCCTTCAGCGCCCGGAAACACCATATATTTT.